A selection of T cell receptor beta chains follows, all from one sample in a study of response to subunit inactivated influenza vaccine. TCRdb re-called the RT-PCR reads with MiXCR, one entry per CDR3 protein. The table includes fewer than 600,000 distinct CDR3 sequences, approximately 6.9% detected once. Sequences were derived from PBMCs from blood, sampled around 25 months after vaccination. The receptors originated from a man aged 50 to 69 who received an inactivated influenza vaccine. Each CDR3 is given with its conserved first and last residue. A D gene is named only where the DNA matches it firmly. Rows give clone size only sometimes, using once, few, many, or a class for an expanded clone.

D gene	clone size	V gene	J gene	CDR3 protein	CDR3 DNA
.	many	TRBV29-1	TRBJ2-4	CSVEGNTKNIQYF	TGCAGCGTTGAAGGAAATACCAAAAACATTCAGTACTTC
.	many	TRBV18	TRBJ1-4	CASSPEAVREKLFF	TGTGCCAGCTCACCCGAGGCAGTACGGGAAAAACTGTTTTTT
TRBD1	.	TRBV24-1	TRBJ1-1	CATSDSPGQGSEAFF	TGTGCCACCAGTGACTCACCGGGACAGGGGAGTGAAGCTTTCTTT
TRBD1	many	TRBV27	TRBJ2-2	CASSSRISGTGYMAGELFF	TGTGCCAGCAGTTCAAGAATATCGGGGACAGGGTATATGGCCGGGGAGCTGTTTTTT
.	.	TRBV7-9	TRBJ2-5	CASSLGWETQYF	TGTGCCAGCAGCCTCGGGTGGGAGACCCAGTACTTC
.	.	TRBV18	TRBJ2-5	CASSQSKETQYF	TGTGCCAGCTCCCAGTCTAAAGAGACCCAGTACTTC
.	few	TRBV10-3	TRBJ2-3	CAIRPRGEDTQYF	TGTGCCATCAGACCTAGAGGGGAAGATACGCAGTATTTT
TRBD2	.	TRBV20-1	TRBJ2-7	CSAARLAASSYEQYF	TGCAGTGCGGCCCGACTAGCGGCTAGCTCCTACGAGCAGTACTTC
TRBD2	.	TRBV30	TRBJ2-2	CAWRVAGSTGELFF	TGTGCCTGGAGGGTAGCGGGGAGCACCGGGGAGCTGTTTTTT
.	.	TRBV4-3	TRBJ2-1	CASSLGQGGGNEQFF	TGCGCCAGCAGCCTCGGACAGGGAGGGGGCAATGAGCAGTTCTTC
.	few	TRBV4-3	TRBJ1-1	CASSQDLKGMNTEAFF	TGCGCCAGCAGCCAGGATCTAAAAGGGATGAACACTGAAGCTTTCTTT
TRBD2	few	TRBV5-4	TRBJ2-3	CASRRTSGRAGTDTQYF	TGTGCCAGCAGACGGACTAGCGGGAGGGCCGGTACAGATACGCAGTATTTT
.	few	TRBV9	TRBJ1-3	CASSSTGQSGNTIYF	TGTGCCAGCAGTAGTACGGGTCAGTCTGGAAACACCATATATTTT
TRBD2	.	TRBV11-2	TRBJ2-4	CASSLTPSGSYAIQYF	TGTGCCAGCAGCTTAACGCCTAGCGGGAGTTATGCTATTCAGTACTTC
.	.	TRBV4-3	TRBJ2-5	CASSQDPPGGAQETQYF	TGCGCCAGCAGCCAAGACCCACCAGGGGGGGCCCAAGAGACCCAGTACTTC
.	many	TRBV4-2	TRBJ2-3	CASSQGDTDTQYF	TGTGCCAGCAGCCAAGGAGACACAGATACGCAGTATTTT
.	many	TRBV24-1	TRBJ2-1	CATSDSDLLQSF	TGTGCCACCAGTGACTCGGACCTCCTTCAAAGCTTC
.	many	TRBV12-3/TRBV12-4	TRBJ1-3	CASSRAGNTIYF	TGTGCCAGCAGTCGGGCTGGAAACACCATATATTTT
TRBD2	.	TRBV20-1	TRBJ2-3	CSARRSGGGDQSTDTQYF	TGCAGTGCTAGACGGTCTGGCGGGGGGGACCAGAGCACAGATACGCAGTATTTT
TRBD1	many	TRBV30	TRBJ2-3	CAWSMGQGSRNTQYF	TGTGCCTGGAGTATGGGACAGGGGTCCAGGAATACGCAGTATTTT
.	few	TRBV18	TRBJ2-1	CASSGRIRDTANEQFF	TGTGCCAGCTCAGGGAGGATCCGGGACACCGCCAATGAGCAGTTCTTC
.	.	TRBV12-3/TRBV12-4	TRBJ1-2	CASSFSWDYGYTF	TGTGCCAGCAGTTTCTCGTGGGACTATGGCTACACCTTC
TRBD1	.	TRBV7-2	TRBJ1-2	CASSQGGAFGYTF	TGTGCCAGCAGCCAGGGGGGGGCTTTTGGCTACACCTTC
.	many	TRBV4-1	TRBJ1-4	CASSRVVVPTNEKLFF	TGCGCCAGCAGCCGAGTTGTCGTCCCAACTAATGAAAAACTGTTTTTT
.	many	TRBV20-1	TRBJ2-7	CSASPQGNYEQYF	TGCAGTGCTAGCCCCCAGGGTAACTACGAGCAGTACTTC
TRBD1	few	TRBV7-9	TRBJ2-3	CASSPRTGTNTQYF	TGTGCCAGCAGCCCAAGGACAGGGACGAATACGCAGTATTTT
.	many	TRBV2	TRBJ2-1	CASRVDNEQFF	TGTGCCAGCAGGGTTGACAACGAGCAGTTCTTC
.	few	TRBV15	TRBJ2-7	CATSRAGGRSTYEQYF	TGTGCCACCAGCAGAGCCGGGGGACGGAGCACCTACGAGCAGTACTTC
.	many	TRBV4-2	TRBJ2-5	CASSQGSPKETQYF	TGTGCCAGCAGCCAAGGATCCCCCAAAGAGACCCAGTACTTC
.	many	TRBV6-2/TRBV6-3	TRBJ2-1	CASSMGRIGQFF	TGTGCCAGCAGTATGGGTCGCATCGGGCAGTTCTTC
TRBD2	few	TRBV20-1	TRBJ2-7	CSAAKAGATYEQYF	TGCAGTGCTGCCAAAGCGGGGGCCACCTACGAGCAGTACTTC
TRBD2	.	TRBV20-1	TRBJ2-5	CSARDIAGGPETQYF	TGCAGTGCTAGAGATATAGCGGGAGGGCCGGAGACCCAGTACTTC
.	few	TRBV6-5	TRBJ2-7	CASSYQGSRHYEQYF	TGTGCCAGCAGTTACCAGGGGTCCCGGCACTACGAGCAGTACTTC
TRBD1	.	TRBV28	TRBJ1-4	CASSTWTGRGEKLFF	TGTGCCAGCAGTACGTGGACAGGGAGGGGTGAAAAACTGTTTTTT
.	many	TRBV27	TRBJ2-2	CASSLYRESGELFF	TGTGCCAGCAGTTTATACAGGGAGTCCGGGGAGCTGTTTTTT
TRBD2	many	TRBV10-3	TRBJ2-4	CAISEELAVYQNIQYF	TGTGCCATCAGTGAGGAACTAGCGGTGTACCAAAACATTCAGTACTTC